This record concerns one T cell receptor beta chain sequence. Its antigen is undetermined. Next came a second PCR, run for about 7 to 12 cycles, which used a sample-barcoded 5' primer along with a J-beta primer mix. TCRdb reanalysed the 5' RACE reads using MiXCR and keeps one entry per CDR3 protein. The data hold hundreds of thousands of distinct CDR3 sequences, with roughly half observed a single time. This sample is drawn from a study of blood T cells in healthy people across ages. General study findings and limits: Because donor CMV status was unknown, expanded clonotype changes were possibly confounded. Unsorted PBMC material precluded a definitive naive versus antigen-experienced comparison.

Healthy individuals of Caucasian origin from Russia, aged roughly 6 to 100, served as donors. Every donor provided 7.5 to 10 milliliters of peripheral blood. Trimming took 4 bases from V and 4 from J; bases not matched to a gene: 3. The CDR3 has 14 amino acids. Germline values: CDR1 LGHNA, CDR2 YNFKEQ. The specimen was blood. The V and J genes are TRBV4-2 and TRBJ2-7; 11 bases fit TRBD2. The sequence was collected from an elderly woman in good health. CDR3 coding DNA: TGTGCCAGCAGCCGCGGGACTAGCGGATACGAGCAGTACTTC. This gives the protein CASSRGTSGYEQYF.